This T cell receptor (beta chain) appears in the sequencing data of a study of human T cells and chemical hapten exposure. About the research overall: TCR yields differed between samples (mainly from small differences in pooled library volume). General study findings and limits: Those TCRs sitting above 1 in 1000 frequency stayed the same with DPC sensitization.

CDR1 SGHNT and CDR2 YYREEE come from the germline V gene (reference sequence). V lost 0 bases, J lost 7 bases, and 4 bases stayed unmatched. The CDR3 totals 15 residues. Library preparation tagged each individual cDNA molecule with a unique molecular identifier. In the study's own analysis: The median was around 88,000 TCRs per sample, ranging about 20,000 to 690,600. TCRdb called the RACE reads again in MiXCR, with one record for every CDR3 protein. TCRdb's processing, not the study's, gives the V and J calls here. The table includes around 35,000 distinct CDR3 sequences, roughly 5.5% detected once. This clonotype showed up many times. Antigen unknown. Time point noted: healthy volunteer bleed at 6 weeks. Total RNA came from unfractionated whole blood.

Sequencing was carried out using whole blood. The receptor's source is a human donor in good health. Some clones in this sample may be carry-over from other donors' samples. The J gene is TRBJ1-6, the V gene TRBV5-4; 7 bases match TRBD1. The CDR3 loop reads CASSLVGTVNSPLHF. DNA of the CDR3: TGTGCCAGCAGCTTGGTAGGGACAGTAAATTCACCCCTCCACTTT.